The text below deals with one TCR beta chain. This record comes from a study of blood T cell repertoires in COVID-19. Assay used: immunoSEQ multiplex PCR; TCRdb lists only in-frame clones, some missing. The data show roughly 290,000 clones, with roughly 86% seen just once and approximately 2.2% held by the top ten. CDR1 is MNHEY, CDR2 SMNVEV, per germline (reference sequence). Trimming left V 3 bases short and J 6 bases short, with 19 bases between. The CDR3 spans 16 residues. Sequencing was done on a sample of peripheral blood. The gene calls are TRBV27 and TRBJ2-3; D perhaps matches TRBD1 (5 bases). This sequence originates from a woman aged 25 to 39 who had recovered from COVID-19. The CDR3 region is CASSFKGTGVLDTQYF. CDR3 nucleotide sequence: TGTGCCAGCAGTTTCAAGGGCACAGGAGTTCTGGATACGCAGTATTTT.